What follows describes a single T cell receptor (beta chain). The antigen remains unidentified. Primers: 60 Vbeta forward and 13 Jbeta reverse. TCRdb's table, derived via immunoSEQ multiplex PCR, lists solely in-frame clones and lacks some. Among roughly 120,000 clones listed, about 68% were seen once. These data originate in a study of cytomegalovirus exposure and HLA in healthy donors. Trimming took 2 bases from V and 4 from J, leaving 18 bases between them. The CDR3 is 15 residues long. Per germline, CDR1 GTSNPN and CDR2 SVGIG (reference sequence). Study-level results: An ancestry cluster, one associated with Asian ancestry, reportedly showed fewer N-insertions than the approximately 670-donor mean in a later analysis.

The receptor's source is a woman aged 50 to 65 in good health and CMV-seropositive. Input material: PBMCs. The chain is built from TRBV30 and TRBJ2-7; D might be TRBD1 (6 bases). The CDR3 DNA reads as TGTGCCTGGAGTCACCAGGGGACGCTCGGATACGAGCAGTACTTC. This encodes CAWSHQGTLGYEQYF. The variable domain in full, with the rest retrieved from reference TRBV30 and TRBJ2-7, is SQTIHQWPATLVQPVGSPLSLECTVEGTSNPNLYWYRQAAGRGLQLLFYSVGIGQISSEVPQNLSASRPQDRQFILSSKKLLLSDSGFYLCAWSHQGTLGYEQYFGPGTRLTVT.